The 13 T cell receptor beta chains presented below share a single source sample, sequenced in a study of cytomegalovirus exposure and HLA in healthy donors. 60 Vbeta and 13 Jbeta primers were used in PCR. Assay: immunoSEQ multiplex PCR; the TCRdb copy retains only in-frame clones and omits some. Of about 160,000 clones listed, 78% are singletons. Sequencing was done on a sample of PBMCs. The receptors stem from a woman aged 40 to 50 in good health and CMV-seronegative.

This clone turned up a few times. The gene calls are TRBV6-5 and TRBJ1-4; D is unclear. V gave up 2 bases and J gave up 10 bases, with 17 bases separating them. The length of the CDR3 is 15 residues. Germline V lookup: CDR1 MNHEY, CDR2 SVGAGI. The CDR3 reads CASSYTTHGDGKLFF. The CDR3 DNA reads as TGTGCCAGCAGTTACACGACTCATGGAGATGGAAAACTGTTTTTT.

The rearrangement joins TRBV6-4 to TRBJ2-2, with D maybe TRBD1 (6 bases). V lost 6 bases and J lost 1, with 18 bases in between. The length of the CDR3 is 17 residues. Germline V CDR1 and CDR2: MRHNA, SNTAGT. The CDR3 loop reads CASRGSGHGENTGELFF. CDR3 bases: TGTGCCAGCAGGGGATCGGGACACGGGGAGAACACCGGGGAGCTGTTTTTT.

This clone was counted once. The V and J genes are TRBV28 and TRBJ1-4; D not certain. CDR1 and CDR2 (germline): MDHEN, SYDVKM. The CDR3 runs 16 residues. The V end lost 3 bases, the J end lost 2 bases, and 13 bases lay between the germline ends. CDR3 sequence reads: CASSLTAASTNEKLFF. In DNA form, the CDR3 reads TGTGCCAGCAGTTTGACGGCGGCGTCGACTAATGAAAAACTGTTTTTT.

The CDR3 bases are TGTGCCAGCAGCCCGGTTCTCTCTGGGGCCAACGTCCTGACTTTC. It specifies CASSPVLSGANVLTF. The V gene is TRBV7-2, the J gene TRBJ2-6; D not resolved. This CDR3 region has 15 residues. In germline, CDR1 is SGHTA, CDR2 FQGNSA. The ends were cut back, 5 bases at V and 0 bases at J, with 8 bases in the middle.

The CDR3 spells CASSRTAPYEQYF. DNA of the CDR3: TGTGCCAGCAGCAGGACTGCCCCCTACGAGCAGTACTTC. This rearrangement joins TRBV7-2 to TRBJ2-7, with D possibly matching TRBD2 (5 bases). V was trimmed by 5 bases and J by 2 bases, leaving 10 bases between them. This CDR3 is 13 amino acids long. Germline CDR1 SGHTA, CDR2 FQGNSA.

This sequence joins TRBV6-1 and TRBJ2-1, with 7 bases fitting TRBD1. Per germline, CDR1 MNHNS and CDR2 SASEGT. V lost 4 bases and J lost 4; bases outside the gene matches: 10. The CDR3 contains 16 residues. For the CDR3, the DNA is TGTGCCAGCAGTGGCGGCTTGGCAGGGGGATACAATGAGCAGTTCTTC. This gives the protein CASSGGLAGGYNEQFF.

V gene TRBV5-1 combines with J gene TRBJ1-6; D is possibly TRBD1 (5 bases). The CDR3 totals 15 residues. Per germline, CDR1 SGHRS and CDR2 YFSETQ. The V end was cut by 0 bases, the J end by 6 bases, with 10 bases between. The CDR3 is CASSLDPGINSPLHF. Here the CDR3 DNA reads TGCGCCAGCAGCTTGGACCCAGGGATTAATTCACCCCTCCACTTT. Using reference TRBV5-1 and TRBJ1-6 for the parts outside the CDR3, the full variable domain is KAGVTQTPRYLIKTRGQQVTLSCSPISGHRSVSWYQQTPGQGLQFLFEYFSETQRNKGNFPGRFSGRQFSNSRSEMNVSTLELGDSALYLCASSLDPGINSPLHFGNGTRLTVT.

This rearrangement joins TRBV7-2 to TRBJ1-2; possible D gene TRBD1, 5 bases. Trimming stripped 1 base from V and 5 bases from J, with 11 bases between. The CDR3 extends over 14 amino acids. Germline V gene data show CDR1 as SGHTA and CDR2 as FQGNSA. The CDR3, as DNA: TGTGCCAGCAGCTTAGGGGGGGAGGAGTATGGCTACACCTTC. Protein sequence: CASSLGGEEYGYTF.

This chain uses TRBV28 with TRBJ2-7; possible D gene TRBD1, 5 bases. Germline V gene sequence: CDR1 MDHEN, CDR2 SYDVKM. The CDR3 consists of 14 residues. Between the trimmed V and J ends, which lost 7 bases and 0 bases, there was a span of 13 bases. This CDR3 is CASTLRGGSYEQYF. CDR3 bases: TGTGCCAGCACCCTTAGGGGCGGCTCCTACGAGCAGTACTTC.

This clone appeared many times. The chain is built from TRBV5-4 and TRBJ2-4; D is unresolved. V was shortened by 0 bases and J by 4 bases, with 5 bases between the two germline ends. This CDR3 comprises 13 residues. Germline assignment: CDR1 SGHNT and CDR2 YYREEE (reference sequence). As DNA, the CDR3 is TGTGCCAGCAGCTTGGCCCAGAAAAACATTCAGTACTTC. Amino acids: CASSLAQKNIQYF. Drawing the rest from reference TRBV5-4 and TRBJ2-4, the complete variable domain is ETGVTQSPTHLIKTRGQQVTLRCSSQSGHNTVSWYQQALGQGPQFIFQYYREEENGRGNFPPRFSGLQFPNYSSELNVNALELDDSALYLCASSLAQKNIQYFGAGTRLSVL.

The gene calls are TRBV5-1 and TRBJ2-5; TRBD1 agrees at 8 bases. This CDR3 has 16 residues. Losses at the gene ends were 2 bases for V and 4 bases for J; bases not matched to a gene: 10. Germline V lookup: CDR1 SGHRS, CDR2 YFSETQ. The CDR3 sequence: CASSFVRQGYRETQYF. The CDR3 DNA is TGCGCCAGCAGCTTCGTACGACAGGGGTATAGAGAGACCCAGTACTTC.

This chain joins TRBV6-1 and TRBJ2-2; 7 nucleotides match TRBD2. This CDR3 is 14 amino acids long. Unmatched junction bases numbered 6, after V lost 7 bases and J lost 4 bases. Germline lookup yields CDR1 MNHNS and CDR2 SASEGT. CDR3 sequence (DNA): TGTGCCAGCAAAGACGGGGGGTCCACCGGGGAGCTGTTTTTT. This sequence encodes CASKDGGSTGELFF.

This clone appeared a few times. The chain combines TRBV11-3 with TRBJ2-5; no clear D. V shed 2 bases and J shed 6 bases, with 13 bases lying between them. The CDR3 is made up of 14 amino acids. Germline V gene data show CDR1 as SGHNT and CDR2 as YENEEA. The CDR3 region has the DNA TGTGCCAGCAGCTTAAGTCATTCTGGGCAGACCCAGTACTTC. Its protein product is CASSLSHSGQTQYF. The variable domain in full, completed from reference TRBV11-3 and TRBJ2-5, reads EAGVVQSPRYKIIEKKQPVAFWCNPISGHNTLYWYLQNLGQGPELLIRYENEEAVDDSQLPKDRFSAERLKGVDSTLKIQPAELGDSAVYLCASSLSHSGQTQYFGPGTRLLVL.